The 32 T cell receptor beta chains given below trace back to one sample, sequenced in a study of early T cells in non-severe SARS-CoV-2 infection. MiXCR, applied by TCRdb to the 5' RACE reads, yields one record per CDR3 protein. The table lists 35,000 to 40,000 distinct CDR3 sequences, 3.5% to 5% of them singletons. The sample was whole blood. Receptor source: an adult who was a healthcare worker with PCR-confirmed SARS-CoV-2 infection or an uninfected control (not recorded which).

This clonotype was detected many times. CDR3 coding DNA: TGTGCCAGTACGGGACAGGGAACTTCCTACGAGCAGTACTTC. It is translated as CASTGQGTSYEQYF. This sequence joins TRBV25-1 and TRBJ2-7; 9 bases align to TRBD1. J gave up 1 base and V 9 bases, and 7 bases lay outside the gene matches. This CDR3 is 14 amino acids long. The V gene's germline CDR1 is MGHDK and CDR2 SYGVNS.

This CDR3 is CASSYVGQVDGYNEQFF. The CDR3 region has the DNA TGTGCCAGCAGTTACGTAGGACAGGTGGACGGCTACAATGAGCAGTTCTTC. This chain uses TRBV6-5 with TRBJ2-1; 7 nucleotides match TRBD1. J was trimmed by 3 bases and V by 2 bases; bases with no gene match: 10. CDR1 is MNHEY and CDR2 is SVGAGI in the germline V gene. The CDR3 has 17 residues.

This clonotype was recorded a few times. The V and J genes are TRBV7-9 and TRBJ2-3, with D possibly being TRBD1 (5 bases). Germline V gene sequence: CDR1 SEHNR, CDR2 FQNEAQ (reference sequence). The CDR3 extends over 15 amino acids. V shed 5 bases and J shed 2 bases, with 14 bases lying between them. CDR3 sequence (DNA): TGTGCCAGCAGCCCCCCAGGGATCAACACAGATACGCAGTATTTT. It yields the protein CASSPPGINTDTQYF.

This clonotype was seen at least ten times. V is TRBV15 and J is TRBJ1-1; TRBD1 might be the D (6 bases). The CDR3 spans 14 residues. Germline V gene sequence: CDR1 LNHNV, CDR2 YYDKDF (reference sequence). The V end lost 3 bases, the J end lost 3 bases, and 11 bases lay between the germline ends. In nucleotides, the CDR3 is TGTGCCACCAGCAGTGGGCAGGGGCACACTGAAGCTTTCTTT. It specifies CATSSGQGHTEAFF.

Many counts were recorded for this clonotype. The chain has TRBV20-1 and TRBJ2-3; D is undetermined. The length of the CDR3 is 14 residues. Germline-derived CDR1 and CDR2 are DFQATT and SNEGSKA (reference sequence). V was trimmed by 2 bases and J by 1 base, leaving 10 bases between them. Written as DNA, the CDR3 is TGCAGTGCTAGAAATGTTTGGGGCACAGATACGCAGTATTTT. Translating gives CSARNVWGTDTQYF.

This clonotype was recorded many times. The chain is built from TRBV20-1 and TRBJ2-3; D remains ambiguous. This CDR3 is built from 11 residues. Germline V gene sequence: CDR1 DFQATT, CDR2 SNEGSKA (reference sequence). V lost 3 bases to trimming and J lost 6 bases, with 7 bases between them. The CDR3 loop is CSARTGDTQYF. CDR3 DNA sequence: TGCAGTGCTAGGACCGGTGATACGCAGTATTTT.

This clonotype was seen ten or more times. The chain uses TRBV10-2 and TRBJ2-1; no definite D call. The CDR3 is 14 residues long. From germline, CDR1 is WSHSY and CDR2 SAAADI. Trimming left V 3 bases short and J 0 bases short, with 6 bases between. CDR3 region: CASSDSTSYNEQFF. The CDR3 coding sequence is TGCGCCAGCAGTGACAGCACCTCCTACAATGAGCAGTTCTTC.

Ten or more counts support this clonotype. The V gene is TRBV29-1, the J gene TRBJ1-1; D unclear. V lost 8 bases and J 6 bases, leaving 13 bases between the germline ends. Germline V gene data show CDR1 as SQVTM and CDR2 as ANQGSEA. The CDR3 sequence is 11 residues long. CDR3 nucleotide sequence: TGCAGCCCCTCGGTCTTGGCTGAAGCTTTCTTT. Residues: CSPSVLAEAFF.

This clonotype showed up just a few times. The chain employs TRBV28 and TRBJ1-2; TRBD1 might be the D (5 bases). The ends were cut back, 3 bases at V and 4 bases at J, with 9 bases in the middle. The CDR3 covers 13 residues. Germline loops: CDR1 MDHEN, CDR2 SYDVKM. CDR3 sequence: CASSFGQGYGYTF. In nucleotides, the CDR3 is TGTGCCAGCAGTTTTGGGCAGGGCTATGGCTACACCTTC.

This CDR3 is CASMTGAFDGYTF. CDR3 coding DNA: TGTGCCAGCATGACAGGGGCTTTCGATGGCTACACCTTC. This chain links TRBV2 with TRBJ1-2; TRBD1 matches at 8 bases. V shed 7 bases, J shed 6 bases, and the junction held 7 bases outside the gene matches. This CDR3 has 13 residues. Germline V gene data show CDR1 as SNHLY and CDR2 as FYNNEI.

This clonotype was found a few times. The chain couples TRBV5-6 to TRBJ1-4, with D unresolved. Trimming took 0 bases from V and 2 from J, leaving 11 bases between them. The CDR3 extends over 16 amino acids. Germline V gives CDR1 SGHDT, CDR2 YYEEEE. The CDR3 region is CASSLAGGSTNEKLFF. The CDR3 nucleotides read TGTGCCAGCAGCTTGGCCGGCGGGAGTACTAATGAAAAACTGTTTTTT.

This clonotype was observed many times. The CDR3 loop reads CASSWREPRDTEAFF. CDR3 DNA sequence: TGTGCCAGCAGTTGGCGGGAGCCTAGGGACACTGAAGCTTTCTTT. The J gene is TRBJ1-1, the V gene TRBV6-2 or TRBV6-3; D is ambiguous. Trimming pared 4 bases from V and 3 bases from J, leaving 15 bases between. CDR3 length: 15 residues. Germline V CDR1 and CDR2: MNHEY, SVGEGT.

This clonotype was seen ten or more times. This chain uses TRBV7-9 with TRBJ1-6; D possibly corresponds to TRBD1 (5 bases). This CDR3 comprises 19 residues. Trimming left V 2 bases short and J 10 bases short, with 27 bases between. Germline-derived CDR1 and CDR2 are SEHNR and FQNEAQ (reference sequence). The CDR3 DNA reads TGTGCCAGCAGCTTAAAGGGGCCGGGGTTTGGAAATCCTCTCTCACCCCTCCACTTT. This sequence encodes CASSLKGPGFGNPLSPLHF.

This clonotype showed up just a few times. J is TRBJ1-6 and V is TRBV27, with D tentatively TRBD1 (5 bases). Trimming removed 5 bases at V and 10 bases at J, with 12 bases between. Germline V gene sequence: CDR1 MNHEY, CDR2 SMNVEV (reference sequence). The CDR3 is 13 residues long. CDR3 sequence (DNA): TGTGCCAGCAGTCCCCTTGGGGGATCACCCCTCCACTTT. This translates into CASSPLGGSPLHF.

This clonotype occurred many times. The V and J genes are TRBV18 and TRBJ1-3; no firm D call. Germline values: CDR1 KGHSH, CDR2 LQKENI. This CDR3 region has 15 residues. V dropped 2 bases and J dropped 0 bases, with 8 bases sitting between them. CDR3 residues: CASSPSWISGNTIYF. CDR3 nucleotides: TGTGCCAGCTCACCATCCTGGATCTCTGGAAACACCATATATTTT.

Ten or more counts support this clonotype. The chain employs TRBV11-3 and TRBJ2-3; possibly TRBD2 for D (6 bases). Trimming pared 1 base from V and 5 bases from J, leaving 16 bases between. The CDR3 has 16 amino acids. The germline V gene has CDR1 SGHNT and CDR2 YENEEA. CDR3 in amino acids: CASSLVRLGRRDTQYF. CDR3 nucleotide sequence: TGTGCCAGCAGCTTAGTAAGACTAGGGCGCAGAGATACGCAGTATTTT.

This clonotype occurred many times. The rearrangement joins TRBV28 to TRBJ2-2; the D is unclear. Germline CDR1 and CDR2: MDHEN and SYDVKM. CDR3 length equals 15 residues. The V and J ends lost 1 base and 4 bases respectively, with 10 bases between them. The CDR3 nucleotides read TGTGCCAGCAGTTTATCCTGGAGAGGCACCGGGGAGCTGTTTTTT. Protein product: CASSLSWRGTGELFF.

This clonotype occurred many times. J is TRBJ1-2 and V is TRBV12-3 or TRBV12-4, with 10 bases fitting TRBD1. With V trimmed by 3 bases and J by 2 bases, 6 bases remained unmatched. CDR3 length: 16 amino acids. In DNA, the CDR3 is TGTGCCAGCAGTTTCTTACTGACAGGGGGCAACTATGGCTACACCTTC. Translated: CASSFLLTGGNYGYTF.

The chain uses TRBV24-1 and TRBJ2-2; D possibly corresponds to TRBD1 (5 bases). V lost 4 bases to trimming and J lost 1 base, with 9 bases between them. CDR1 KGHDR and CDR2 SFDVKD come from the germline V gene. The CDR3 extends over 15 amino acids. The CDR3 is CATSDTGQNTGELFF. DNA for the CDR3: TGTGCCACCAGTGACACCGGACAGAACACCGGGGAGCTGTTTTTT.

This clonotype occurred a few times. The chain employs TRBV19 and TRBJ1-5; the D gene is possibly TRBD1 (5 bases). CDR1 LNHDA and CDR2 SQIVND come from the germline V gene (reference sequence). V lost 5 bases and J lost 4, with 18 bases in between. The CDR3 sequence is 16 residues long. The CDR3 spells CASSVGGRLWNQPQHF. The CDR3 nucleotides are TGTGCCAGTAGTGTGGGGGGAAGGCTGTGGAATCAGCCCCAGCATTTT.

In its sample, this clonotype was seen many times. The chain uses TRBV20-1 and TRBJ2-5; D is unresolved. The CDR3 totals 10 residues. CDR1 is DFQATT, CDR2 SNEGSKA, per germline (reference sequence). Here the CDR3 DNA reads TGCGGTTGCCTCCAAGAGACCCAGTACTTC. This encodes CGCLQETQYF.

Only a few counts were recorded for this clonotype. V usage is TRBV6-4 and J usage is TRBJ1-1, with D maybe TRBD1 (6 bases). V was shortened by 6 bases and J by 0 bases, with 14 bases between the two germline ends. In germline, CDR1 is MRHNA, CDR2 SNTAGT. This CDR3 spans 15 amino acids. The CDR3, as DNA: TGTGCCAGCAGGAACAGGGAAGGTCTGAACACTGAAGCTTTCTTT. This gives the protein CASRNREGLNTEAFF.

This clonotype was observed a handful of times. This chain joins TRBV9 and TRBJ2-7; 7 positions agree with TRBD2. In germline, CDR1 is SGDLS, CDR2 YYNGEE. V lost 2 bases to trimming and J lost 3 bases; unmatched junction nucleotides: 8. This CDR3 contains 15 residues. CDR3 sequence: CASSVQAGSYYEQYF. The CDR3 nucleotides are TGTGCCAGCAGCGTCCAAGCGGGAAGTTACTACGAGCAGTACTTC.

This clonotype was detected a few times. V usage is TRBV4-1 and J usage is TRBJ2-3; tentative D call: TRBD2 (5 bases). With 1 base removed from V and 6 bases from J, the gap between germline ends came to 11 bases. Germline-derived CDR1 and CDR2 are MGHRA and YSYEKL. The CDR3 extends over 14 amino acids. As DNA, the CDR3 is TGCGCCAGCAGCCAAGGGAGGTCGCTGGATACGCAGTATTTT. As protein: CASSQGRSLDTQYF.

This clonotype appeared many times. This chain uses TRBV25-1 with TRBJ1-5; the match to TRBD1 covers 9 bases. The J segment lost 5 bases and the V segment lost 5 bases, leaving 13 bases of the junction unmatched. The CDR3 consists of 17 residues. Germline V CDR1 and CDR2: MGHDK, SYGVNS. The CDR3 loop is CASSTHNRDREHQPQHF. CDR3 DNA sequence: TGTGCCAGCAGTACCCATAACCGGGACAGGGAGCATCAGCCCCAGCATTTT.

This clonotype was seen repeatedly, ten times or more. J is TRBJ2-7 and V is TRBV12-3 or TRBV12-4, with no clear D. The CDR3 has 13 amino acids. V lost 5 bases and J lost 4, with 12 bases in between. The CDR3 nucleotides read TGTGCCAGCAGTCCCAGAATCGAGTACGAGCAGTACTTC. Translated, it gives CASSPRIEYEQYF.

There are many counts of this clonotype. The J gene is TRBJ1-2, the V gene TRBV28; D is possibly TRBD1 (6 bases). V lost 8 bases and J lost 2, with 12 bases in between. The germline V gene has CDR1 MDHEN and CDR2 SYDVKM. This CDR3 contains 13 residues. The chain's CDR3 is CASRPQGNYGYTF. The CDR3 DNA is TGTGCCAGCCGACCCCAGGGGAACTATGGCTACACCTTC.

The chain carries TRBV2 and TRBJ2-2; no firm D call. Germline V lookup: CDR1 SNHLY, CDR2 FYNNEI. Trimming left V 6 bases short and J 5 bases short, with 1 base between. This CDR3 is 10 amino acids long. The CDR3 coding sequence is TGTGCCAGCAGAACCGGGGAGCTGTTTTTT. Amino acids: CASRTGELFF.

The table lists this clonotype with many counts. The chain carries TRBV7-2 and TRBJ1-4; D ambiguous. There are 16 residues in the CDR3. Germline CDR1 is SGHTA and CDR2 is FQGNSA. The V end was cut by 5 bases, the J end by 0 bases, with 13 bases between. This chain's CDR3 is CASSQAGYSTNEKLFF. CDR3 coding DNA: TGTGCCAGCAGCCAAGCGGGCTACTCAACTAATGAAAAACTGTTTTTT.

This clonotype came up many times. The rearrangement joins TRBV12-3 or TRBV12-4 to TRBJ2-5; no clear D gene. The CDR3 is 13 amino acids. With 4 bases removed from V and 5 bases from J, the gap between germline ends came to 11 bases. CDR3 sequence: CASSSATPETQYF. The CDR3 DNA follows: TGTGCCAGCAGTTCCGCTACCCCGGAGACCCAGTACTTC.

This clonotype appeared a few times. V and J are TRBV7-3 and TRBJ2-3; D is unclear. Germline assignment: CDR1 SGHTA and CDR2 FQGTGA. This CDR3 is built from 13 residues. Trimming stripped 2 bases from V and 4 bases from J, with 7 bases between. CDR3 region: CASSLGVSDTQYF. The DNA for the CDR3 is TGTGCCAGCAGCTTAGGCGTGTCAGATACGCAGTATTTT.

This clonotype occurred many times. The CDR3, as DNA: TGTGCCAGCAGCCCGACAGGGGCGGACTACTACGAGCAGTACTTC. This encodes CASSPTGADYYEQYF. The chain uses TRBV7-2 and TRBJ2-7, with 8 bases that match TRBD1. Losses at the gene ends were 5 bases for V and 3 bases for J; bases not matched to a gene: 9. The length of the CDR3 is 15 residues. Germline V gives CDR1 SGHTA, CDR2 FQGNSA.